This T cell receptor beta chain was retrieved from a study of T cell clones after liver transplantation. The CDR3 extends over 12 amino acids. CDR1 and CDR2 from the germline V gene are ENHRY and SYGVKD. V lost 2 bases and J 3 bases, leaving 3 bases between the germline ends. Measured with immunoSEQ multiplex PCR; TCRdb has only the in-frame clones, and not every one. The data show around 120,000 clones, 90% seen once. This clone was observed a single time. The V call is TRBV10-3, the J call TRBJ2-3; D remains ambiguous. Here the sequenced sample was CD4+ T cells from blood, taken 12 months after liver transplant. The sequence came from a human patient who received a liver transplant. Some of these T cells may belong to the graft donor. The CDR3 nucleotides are TGTGCCATCAGTGAGAAAACAGATACGCAGTATTTT. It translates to CAISEKTDTQYF.